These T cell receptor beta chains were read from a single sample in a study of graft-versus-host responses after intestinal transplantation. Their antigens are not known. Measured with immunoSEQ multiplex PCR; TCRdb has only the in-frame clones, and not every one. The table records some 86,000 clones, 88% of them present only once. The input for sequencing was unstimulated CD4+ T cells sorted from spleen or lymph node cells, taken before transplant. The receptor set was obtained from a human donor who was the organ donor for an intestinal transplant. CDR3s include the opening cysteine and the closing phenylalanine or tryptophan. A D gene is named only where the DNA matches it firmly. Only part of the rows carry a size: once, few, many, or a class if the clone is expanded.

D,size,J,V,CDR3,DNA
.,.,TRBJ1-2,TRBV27,CASRTIYGYTF,TGTGCCAGCAGAACTATCTATGGCTACACCTTC
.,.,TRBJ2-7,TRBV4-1,CASSRNTPGSGHYEQYF,TGCGCCAGCAGCCGAAATACTCCAGGGTCGGGTCACTACGAGCAGTACTTC
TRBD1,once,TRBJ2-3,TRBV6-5,CASTQDRDTQYF,TGTGCCAGCACCCAGGACAGGGATACGCAGTATTTT
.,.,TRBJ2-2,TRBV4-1,CASSHYGELFF,TGCGCCAGCAGCCACTACGGGGAGCTGTTTTTT
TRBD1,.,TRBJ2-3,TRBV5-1,CASSSRGRQDTQYF,TGCGCCAGCAGTTCCAGGGGGCGCCAAGATACGCAGTATTTT
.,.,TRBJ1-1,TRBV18,CASSPAGFTEAFF,TGTGCCAGCTCACCGGCAGGGTTCACTGAAGCTTTCTTT
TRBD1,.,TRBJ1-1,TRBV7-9,CASSPGQGVSEAFF,TGTGCCAGCAGCCCGGGACAGGGGGTTTCTGAAGCTTTCTTT
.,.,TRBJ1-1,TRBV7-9,CASSLSQNTEAFF,TGTGCCAGCAGCTTATCACAGAACACTGAAGCTTTCTTT
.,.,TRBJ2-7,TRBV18,CASSLQSYEQYF,TGTGCCAGCTCACTCCAGTCCTACGAGCAGTACTTC
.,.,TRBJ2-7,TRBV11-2,CASSLGGTPPYEQYF,TGTGCCAGCAGCTTAGGTGGGACACCTCCCTACGAGCAGTACTTC
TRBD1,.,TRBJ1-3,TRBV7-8,CASSFVQGARGNTIYF,TGTGCCAGCAGCTTCGTCCAGGGGGCGCGAGGAAACACCATATATTTT
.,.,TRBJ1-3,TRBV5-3,CARTSCPGSGNTIYF,TGTGCCAGAACCTCCTGTCCGGGCTCTGGAAACACCATATATTTT
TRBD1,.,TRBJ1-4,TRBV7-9,CASRGQGEKLFF,TGTGCCAGCAGAGGACAGGGCGAAAAACTGTTTTTT
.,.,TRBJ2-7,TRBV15,CATSRAVVGVYEQYF,TGTGCCACCAGCAGAGCTGTGGTGGGAGTCTACGAGCAGTACTTC
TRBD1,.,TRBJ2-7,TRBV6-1,CASGTGGSEQYF,TGTGCCAGCGGGACAGGGGGTTCCGAGCAGTACTTC
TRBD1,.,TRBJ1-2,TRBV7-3,CASSPTTGDGYTF,TGTGCCAGCAGCCCGACTACAGGGGATGGCTACACCTTC
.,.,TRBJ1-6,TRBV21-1,CASSKTVRQVRNSPLHF,TGTGCCAGCAGCAAAACCGTGCGACAGGTTAGAAATTCACCCCTCCACTTT
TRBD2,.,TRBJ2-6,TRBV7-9,CASSWGGAGANVLTF,TGTGCCAGCAGCTGGGGGGGGGCTGGGGCCAACGTCCTGACTTTC
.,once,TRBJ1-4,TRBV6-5,CASSYVPGSGEKLFF,TGTGCCAGCAGTTACGTCCCGGGTTCGGGGGAAAAACTGTTTTTT
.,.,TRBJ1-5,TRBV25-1,CASSPGGGNQPQHF,TGTGCCAGCAGTCCGGGGGGCGGGAATCAGCCCCAGCATTTT
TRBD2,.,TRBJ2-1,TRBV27,CASSHSGRSGEQFF,TGTGCCAGCAGCCATAGCGGGAGGTCGGGAGAGCAGTTCTTC
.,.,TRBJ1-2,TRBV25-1,CASSEGGLRGYGYTF,TGTGCCAGCAGTGAAGGGGGACTTCGAGGCTATGGCTACACCTTC
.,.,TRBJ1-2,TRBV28,CASSFPTRASYGYTF,TGTGCCAGCAGTTTCCCCACGAGGGCCTCCTATGGCTACACCTTC
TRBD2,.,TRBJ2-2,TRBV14,CASSPSGGPVLGELFF,TGTGCCAGCAGTCCGAGCGGGGGCCCCGTTTTAGGGGAGCTGTTTTTT
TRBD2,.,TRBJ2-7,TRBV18,CASSPSGSLHEQYF,TGTGCCAGCTCCCCTAGCGGGAGCCTCCACGAGCAGTACTTC
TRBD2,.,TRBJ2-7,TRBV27,CASRVLAGGREQYF,TGTGCCAGCAGGGTACTAGCGGGAGGGCGCGAGCAGTACTTC
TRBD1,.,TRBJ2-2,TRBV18,CASSPGGQGSTGELFF,TGTGCCAGCTCACCAGGGGGACAGGGAAGCACCGGGGAGCTGTTTTTT
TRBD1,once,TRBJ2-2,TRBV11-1,CASSPGGTLNTGELFF,TGTGCCAGCAGCCCAGGGGGTACTTTGAACACCGGGGAGCTGTTTTTT
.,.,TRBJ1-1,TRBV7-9,CASSGRPNTEAFF,TGTGCCAGCAGCGGGAGGCCGAACACTGAAGCTTTCTTT
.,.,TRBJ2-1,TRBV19,CASSIAGTGEQFF,TGTGCCAGTAGTATAGCAGGGACTGGTGAGCAGTTCTTC
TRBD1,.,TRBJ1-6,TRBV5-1,CASSPGDRGNSSLHF,TGCGCCAGCAGCCCCGGAGACAGGGGTAATTCATCCCTCCACTTT
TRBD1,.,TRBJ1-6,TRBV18,CASHDRAHDNSPLHF,TGTGCCAGCCATGACAGGGCCCATGATAATTCACCCCTCCACTTT
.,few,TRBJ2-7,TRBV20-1,CSARPHHEQYF,TGCAGTGCTAGACCCCATCACGAGCAGTACTTC
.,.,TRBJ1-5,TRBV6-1,CASSEYRNSNQPQHF,TGTGCCAGCAGTGAATACAGAAATAGCAATCAGCCCCAGCATTTT
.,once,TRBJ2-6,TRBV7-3,CASSPEVRAGANVLTF,TGTGCCAGCAGCCCCGAGGTCAGGGCTGGGGCCAACGTCCTGACTTTC
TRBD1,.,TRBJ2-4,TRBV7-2,CASSPYMTGEGAKNIQYF,TGTGCCAGCAGCCCATATATGACAGGGGAAGGAGCCAAAAACATTCAGTACTTC
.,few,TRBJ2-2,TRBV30,CAWSSRRGANTGELFF,TGTGCCTGGAGTAGTAGGCGGGGCGCGAACACCGGGGAGCTGTTTTTT
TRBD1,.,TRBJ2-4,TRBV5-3,CARLYWDRSQNIQYF,TGTGCCAGACTTTACTGGGACAGGAGTCAAAACATTCAGTACTTC
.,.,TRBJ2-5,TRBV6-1,CASRVRGVETQYF,TGTGCCAGCAGAGTCAGGGGGGTAGAGACCCAGTACTTC
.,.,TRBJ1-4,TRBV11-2,CASSLGPDTPPEKLFF,TGTGCCAGCAGCTTAGGGCCGGACACCCCTCCAGAAAAACTGTTTTTT
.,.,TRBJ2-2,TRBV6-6,CASRHPGAGELFF,TGTGCCAGCAGACACCCAGGGGCCGGGGAGCTGTTTTTT
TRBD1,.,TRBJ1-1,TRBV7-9,CASSIRGGAGEAFF,TGTGCCAGCAGCATCCGAGGGGGCGCTGGTGAAGCTTTCTTT
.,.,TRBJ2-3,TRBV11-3,CASSSTQMGPLRTDTQYF,TGTGCCAGCAGCTCCACTCAGATGGGCCCCTTACGCACAGATACGCAGTATTTT
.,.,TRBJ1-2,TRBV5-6,CASSLDGGAESYGYTF,TGTGCCAGCAGCTTGGACGGGGGGGCGGAGAGCTATGGCTACACCTTC
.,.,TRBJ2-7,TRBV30,CAWSQGGPPRGYEQYF,TGTGCCTGGAGTCAGGGGGGCCCTCCTCGGGGGTACGAGCAGTACTTC
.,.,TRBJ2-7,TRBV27,CASSLKRTEAYEQYF,TGTGCCAGCAGTTTAAAGCGGACGGAGGCCTACGAGCAGTACTTC
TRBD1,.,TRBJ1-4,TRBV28,CASSPQGGEEKLFF,TGTGCCAGCAGTCCCCAGGGGGGTGAGGAAAAACTGTTTTTT
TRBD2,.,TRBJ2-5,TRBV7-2,CASSPGSSGVETQYF,TGTGCCAGCAGCCCGGGCTCTAGCGGGGTGGAGACCCAGTACTTC
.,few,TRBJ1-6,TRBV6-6,CASLKIFGSPLHF,TGTGCCAGCTTGAAGATATTCGGTTCACCCCTCCACTTT
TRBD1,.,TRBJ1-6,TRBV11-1,CASSLSPNRGNSPLHF,TGTGCCAGCAGCCTTAGTCCCAACAGGGGCAATTCACCCCTCCACTTT
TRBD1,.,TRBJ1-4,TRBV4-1,CASSLGTGVKNEKLFF,TGCGCCAGCAGCCTAGGGACAGGGGTCAAGAATGAAAAACTGTTTTTT
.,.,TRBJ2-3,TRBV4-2,CASSRQGGHTDTQYF,TGTGCCAGCAGCCGCCAGGGGGGTCACACAGATACGCAGTATTTT
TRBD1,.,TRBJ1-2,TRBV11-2,CASSPDRGGGYTF,TGTGCCAGCAGCCCAGACAGGGGAGGTGGCTACACCTTC
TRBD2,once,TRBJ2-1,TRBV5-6,CASILSGVAYNEQFF,TGTGCCAGCATCCTTAGCGGGGTAGCCTACAATGAGCAGTTCTTC
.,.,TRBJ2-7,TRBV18,CASSPLKGYEQYF,TGTGCCAGCTCACCATTAAAGGGGTACGAGCAGTACTTC
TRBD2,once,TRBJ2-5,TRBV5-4,CASSQQSGSGETQYF,TGTGCCAGCAGTCAACAAAGCGGGAGTGGAGAGACCCAGTACTTC
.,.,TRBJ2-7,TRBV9,CASSVVSGSEQYF,TGTGCCAGCAGCGTAGTCTCGGGGTCCGAGCAGTACTTC
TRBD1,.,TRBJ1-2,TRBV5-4,CASSPRTGTGYGYTF,TGTGCCAGCAGCCCCAGGACAGGGACTGGGTATGGCTACACCTTC
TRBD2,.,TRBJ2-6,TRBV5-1,CASSPLAGSSGANVLTF,TGCGCCAGCAGTCCCTTAGCGGGGTCCTCTGGGGCCAACGTCCTGACTTTC
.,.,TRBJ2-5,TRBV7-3,CASSPFRGSRETQYF,TGTGCCAGCAGCCCCTTTAGGGGGTCAAGGGAGACCCAGTACTTC